This T cell receptor (beta chain) is drawn from a study of kidney transplant recipient with SARS-CoV-2 infection. TCRdb re-called the reads with MiXCR, one entry per CDR3 protein. The sample has roughly 250,000 distinct CDR3 sequences, around 28% seen once. This clonotype appeared many times. The CDR3 runs 15 residues. V was pared by 4 bases and J by 0 bases, with 6 bases of the junction left unmatched. CDR1 MNHEY and CDR2 SVGEGT come from the germline V gene. The sample here was a blood sample, taken at baseline and on day 111 from a kidney transplant recipient. The rearrangement joins TRBV6-2 or TRBV6-3 to TRBJ2-7; 7 positions agree with TRBD2. The sequence was collected from a male patient aged 25 to 39 who had COVID-19 and was a kidney transplant recipient. These T cells may partly come from the graft donor. The CDR3 coding sequence is TGTGCCAGCAGTTTAGCGGGCCGGAGCTCCTACGAGCAGTACTTC. It yields the protein CASSLAGRSSYEQYF.